The source of this T cell receptor beta chain is a study of T cell repertoires in cytomegalovirus infection. At the level of the study: Used in the study were CMV epitopes, some recently identified and HLA-C-restricted, others well-studied and HLA-B-restricted. Based on public TCR beta signatures, there were indications of CMV infection and of a matching HLA type. Study results and limitations: Dominating the ex vivo response were HLA-C-restricted CMV-specific TCR beta clonotypes.

Comments on this clonotype: Its specificity is unknown. This sequence may be a read error, since a much larger clone differs from it by one base. No conserved phenylalanine or tryptophan ends this CDR3, so it is likely a read error.

The CDR3 contains 16 residues. The V and J ends lost 2 bases and 0 bases respectively, with 11 bases between them. CDR1 SEHNR and CDR2 FQNEAQ come from the germline V gene (reference sequence). TCRdb re-analysed the reads in MiXCR, keeping a single row per CDR3 protein. Altogether a few hundred thousand distinct CDR3 sequences are present, roughly a third being singletons, with the ten largest covering roughly 16%. This chain uses TRBV7-9 with TRBJ2-1; D not resolved. Sequencing was performed on cultured PBMCs, taken from culture after CMV antigen stimulation. The TCR originated in a human donor in good health (CMV status not recorded). Some clones in this sample may be carry-over from other donors' samples. CDR3 sequence (DNA): TGTGCCAGCAGCTTAAACGGGCGGATCTCCTACAATGAGCAGTTCTAC. Translating gives CASSLNGRISYNEQFY.